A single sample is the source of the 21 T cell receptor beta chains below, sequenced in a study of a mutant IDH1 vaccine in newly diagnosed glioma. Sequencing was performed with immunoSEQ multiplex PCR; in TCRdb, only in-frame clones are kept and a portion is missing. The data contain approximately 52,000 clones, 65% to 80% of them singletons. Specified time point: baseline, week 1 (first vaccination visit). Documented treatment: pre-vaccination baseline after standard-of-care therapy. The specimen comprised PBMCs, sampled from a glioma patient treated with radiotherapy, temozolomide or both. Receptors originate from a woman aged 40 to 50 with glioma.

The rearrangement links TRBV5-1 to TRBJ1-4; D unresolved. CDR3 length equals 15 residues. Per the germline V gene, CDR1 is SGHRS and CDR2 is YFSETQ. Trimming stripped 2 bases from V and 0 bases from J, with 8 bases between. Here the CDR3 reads CASSLTGTTNEKLFF. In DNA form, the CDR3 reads TGCGCCAGCAGCTTAACCGGGACAACTAATGAAAAACTGTTTTTT.

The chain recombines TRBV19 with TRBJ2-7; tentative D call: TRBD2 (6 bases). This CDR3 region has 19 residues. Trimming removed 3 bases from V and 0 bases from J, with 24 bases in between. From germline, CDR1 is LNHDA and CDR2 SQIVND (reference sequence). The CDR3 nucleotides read TGTGCCAGTAGTATGGCGGGGCGGTTAAATCTCCAGGGCTCCTACGAGCAGTACTTC. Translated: CASSMAGRLNLQGSYEQYF. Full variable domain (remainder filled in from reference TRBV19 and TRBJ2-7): DGGITQSPKYLFRKEGQNVTLSCEQNLNHDAMYWYRQDPGQGLRLIYYSQIVNDFQKGDIAEGYSVSREKKESFPLTVTSAQKNPTAFYLCASSMAGRLNLQGSYEQYFGPGTRLTVT.

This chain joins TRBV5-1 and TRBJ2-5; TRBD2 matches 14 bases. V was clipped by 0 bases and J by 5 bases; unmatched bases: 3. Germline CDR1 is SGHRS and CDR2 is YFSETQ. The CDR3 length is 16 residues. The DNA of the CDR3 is TGCGCCAGCAGCTTGGGACTAGCGGGGGGGCTTGAGACCCAGTACTTC. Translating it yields CASSLGLAGGLETQYF.

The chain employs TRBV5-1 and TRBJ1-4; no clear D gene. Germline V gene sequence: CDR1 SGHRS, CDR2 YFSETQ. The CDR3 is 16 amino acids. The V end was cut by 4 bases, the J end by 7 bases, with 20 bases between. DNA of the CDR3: TGCGCCAGCAGCCCCCAAGCCGGGGAAGTTAGTGAAAAACTGTTTTTT. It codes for CASSPQAGEVSEKLFF.

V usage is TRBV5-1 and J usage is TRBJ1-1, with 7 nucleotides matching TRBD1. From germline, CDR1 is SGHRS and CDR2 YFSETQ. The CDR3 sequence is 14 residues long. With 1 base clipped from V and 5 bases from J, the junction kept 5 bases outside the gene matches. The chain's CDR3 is CASSLQGGGTEAFF. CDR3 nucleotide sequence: TGCGCCAGCAGCTTGCAGGGGGGAGGTACTGAAGCTTTCTTT. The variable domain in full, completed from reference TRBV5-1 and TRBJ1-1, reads KAGVTQTPRYLIKTRGQQVTLSCSPISGHRSVSWYQQTPGQGLQFLFEYFSETQRNKGNFPGRFSGRQFSNSRSEMNVSTLELGDSALYLCASSLQGGGTEAFFGQGTRLTVV.

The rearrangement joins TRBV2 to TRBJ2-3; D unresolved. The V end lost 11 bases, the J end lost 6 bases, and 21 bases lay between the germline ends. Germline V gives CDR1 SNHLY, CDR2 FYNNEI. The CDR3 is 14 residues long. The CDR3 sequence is CAYNEGRLPDTQYF. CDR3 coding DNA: TGTGCCTATAACGAAGGCCGGCTACCGGATACGCAGTATTTT.

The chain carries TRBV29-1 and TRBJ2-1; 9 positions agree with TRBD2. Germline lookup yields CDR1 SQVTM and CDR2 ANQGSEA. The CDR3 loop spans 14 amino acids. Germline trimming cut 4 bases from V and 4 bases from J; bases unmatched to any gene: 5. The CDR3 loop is CSVGGGGAYNEQFF. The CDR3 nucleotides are TGCAGCGTTGGTGGCGGGGGGGCTTACAATGAGCAGTTCTTC.

CDR3 DNA sequence: TGCGCCAGCAGCCGGGAGGGGGGGGTCGACACTGAAGCTTTCTTT. Residues: CASSREGGVDTEAFF. The chain is built from TRBV5-1 and TRBJ1-1, with D maybe TRBD1 (6 bases). Trimming took 4 bases from V and 3 from J, leaving 16 bases between them. CDR3 size: 15 residues. Germline CDR1 SGHRS, CDR2 YFSETQ.

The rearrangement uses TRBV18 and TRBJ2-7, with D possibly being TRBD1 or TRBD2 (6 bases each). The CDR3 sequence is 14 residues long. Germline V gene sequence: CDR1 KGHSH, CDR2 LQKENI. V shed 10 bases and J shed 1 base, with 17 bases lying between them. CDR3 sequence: CATLRGHNSYEQYF. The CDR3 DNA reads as TGTGCCACTCTGCGGGGACACAATTCCTACGAGCAGTACTTC.

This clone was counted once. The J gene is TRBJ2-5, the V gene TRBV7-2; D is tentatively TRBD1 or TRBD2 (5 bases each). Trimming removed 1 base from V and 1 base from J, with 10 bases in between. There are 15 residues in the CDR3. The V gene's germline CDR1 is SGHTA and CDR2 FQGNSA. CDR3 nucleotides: TGTGCCAGCAGCTTAGTTCGGGGACCCCAAGAGACCCAGTACTTC. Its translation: CASSLVRGPQETQYF.

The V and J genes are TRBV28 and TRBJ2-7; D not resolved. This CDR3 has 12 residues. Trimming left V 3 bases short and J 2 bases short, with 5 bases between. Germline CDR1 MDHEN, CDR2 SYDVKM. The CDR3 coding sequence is TGTGCCAGCAGTTTCCCCCCCTACGAGCAGTACTTC. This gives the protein CASSFPPYEQYF.

CDR3 loop: CASSRDRNYEQYF. The CDR3 region has the DNA TGTGCCAGCAGTAGGGACAGAAACTACGAGCAGTACTTC. The gene calls are TRBV6-4 and TRBJ2-7, with 7 bases aligning to TRBD1. Trimming removed 5 bases from V and 3 bases from J; junction bases left unmatched: 4. This CDR3 has 13 amino acids. The germline gives CDR1 MRHNA, CDR2 SNTAGT.

DNA of the CDR3: TGTGCCAGTAAAGTCGTCCAGGGGGCTTGGGAAAAACTGTTTTTT. Amino acids: CASKVVQGAWEKLFF. The V gene is TRBV19, the J gene TRBJ1-4; 8 nucleotides line up with TRBD1. With V trimmed by 7 bases and J by 8 bases, 12 bases remained unmatched. Per the germline V gene, CDR1 is LNHDA and CDR2 is SQIVND (reference sequence). This CDR3 region has 15 residues. The full variable domain, its missing parts supplied by reference TRBV19 and TRBJ1-4, is DGGITQSPKYLFRKEGQNVTLSCEQNLNHDAMYWYRQDPGQGLRLIYYSQIVNDFQKGDIAEGYSVSREKKESFPLTVTSAQKNPTAFYLCASKVVQGAWEKLFFGSGTQLSVL.

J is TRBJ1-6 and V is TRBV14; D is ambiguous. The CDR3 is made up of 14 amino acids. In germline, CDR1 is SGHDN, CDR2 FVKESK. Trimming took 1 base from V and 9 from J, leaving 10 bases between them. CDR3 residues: CASSQVQAGSPLHF. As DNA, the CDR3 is TGTGCCAGCAGCCAAGTGCAGGCGGGTTCACCCCTCCACTTT.

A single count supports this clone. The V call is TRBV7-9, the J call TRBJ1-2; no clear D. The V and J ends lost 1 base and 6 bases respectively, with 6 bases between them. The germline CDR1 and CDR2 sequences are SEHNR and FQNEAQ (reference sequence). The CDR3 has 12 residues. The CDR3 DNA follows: TGTGCCAGCAGCTTAGAAAGTGATGGCTACACCTTC. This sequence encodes CASSLESDGYTF.

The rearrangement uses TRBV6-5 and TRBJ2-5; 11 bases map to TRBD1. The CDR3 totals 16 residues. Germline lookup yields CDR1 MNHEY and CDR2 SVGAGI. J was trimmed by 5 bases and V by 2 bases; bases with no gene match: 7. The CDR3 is CASSYIGQGARETQYF. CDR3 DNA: TGTGCCAGCAGTTACATAGGACAGGGGGCGCGGGAGACCCAGTACTTC.

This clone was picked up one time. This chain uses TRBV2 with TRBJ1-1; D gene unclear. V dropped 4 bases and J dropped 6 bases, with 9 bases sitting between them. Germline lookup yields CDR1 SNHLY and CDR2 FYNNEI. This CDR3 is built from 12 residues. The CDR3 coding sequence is TGTGCCAGCAGTGGCGTAGGTCCTGAAGCTTTCTTT. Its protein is CASSGVGPEAFF.

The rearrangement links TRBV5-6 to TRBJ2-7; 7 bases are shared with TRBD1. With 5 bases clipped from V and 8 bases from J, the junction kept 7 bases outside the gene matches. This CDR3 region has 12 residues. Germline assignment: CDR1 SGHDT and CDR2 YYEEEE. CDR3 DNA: TGTGCCAGCAGTTCGGACAGGTGGAAGCAGTACTTC. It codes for CASSSDRWKQYF.

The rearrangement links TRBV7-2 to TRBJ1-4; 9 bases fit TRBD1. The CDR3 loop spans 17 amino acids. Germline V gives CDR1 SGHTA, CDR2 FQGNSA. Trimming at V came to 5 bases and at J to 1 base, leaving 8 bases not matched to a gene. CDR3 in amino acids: CASSPRQGVLTNEKLFF. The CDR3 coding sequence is TGTGCCAGCAGCCCAAGACAGGGGGTACTAACTAATGAAAAACTGTTTTTT. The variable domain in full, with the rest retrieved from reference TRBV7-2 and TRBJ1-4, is GAGVSQSPSNKVTEKGKDVELRCDPISGHTALYWYRQSLGQGLEFLIYFQGNSAPDKSGLPSDRFSAERTGGSVSTLTIQRTQQEDSAVYLCASSPRQGVLTNEKLFFGSGTQLSVL.

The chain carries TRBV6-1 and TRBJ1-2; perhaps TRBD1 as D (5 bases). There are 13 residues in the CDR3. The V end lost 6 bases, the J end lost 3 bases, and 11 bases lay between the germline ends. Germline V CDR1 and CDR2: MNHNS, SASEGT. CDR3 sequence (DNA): TGTGCCAGCAGCGCCGGGACGTACTATGGCTACACCTTC. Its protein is CASSAGTYYGYTF.

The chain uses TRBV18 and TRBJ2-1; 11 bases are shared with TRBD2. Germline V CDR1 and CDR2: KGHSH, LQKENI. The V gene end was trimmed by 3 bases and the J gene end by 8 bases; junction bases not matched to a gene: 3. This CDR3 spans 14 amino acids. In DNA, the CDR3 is TGTGCCAGCTCACCTATTAGCGGGGGGGATGAGCAGTTCTTC. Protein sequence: CASSPISGGDEQFF.